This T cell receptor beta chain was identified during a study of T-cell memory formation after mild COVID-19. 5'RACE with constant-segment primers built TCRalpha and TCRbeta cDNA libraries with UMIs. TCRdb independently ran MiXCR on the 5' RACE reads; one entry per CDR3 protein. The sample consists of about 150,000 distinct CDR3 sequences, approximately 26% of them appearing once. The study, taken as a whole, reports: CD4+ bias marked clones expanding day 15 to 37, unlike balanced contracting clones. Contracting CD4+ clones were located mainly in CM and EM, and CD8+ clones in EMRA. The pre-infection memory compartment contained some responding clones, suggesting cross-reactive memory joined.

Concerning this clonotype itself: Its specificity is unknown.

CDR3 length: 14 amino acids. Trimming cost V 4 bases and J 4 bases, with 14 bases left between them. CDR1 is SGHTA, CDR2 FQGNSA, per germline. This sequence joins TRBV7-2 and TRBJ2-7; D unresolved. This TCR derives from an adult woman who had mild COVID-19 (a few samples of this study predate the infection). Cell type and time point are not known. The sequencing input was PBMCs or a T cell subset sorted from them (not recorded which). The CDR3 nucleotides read TGTGCCAGCAGCTCCTCCCGGACCTCTTACGAGCAGTACTTC. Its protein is CASSSSRTSYEQYF.